This T cell receptor (beta chain) was sequenced during a study of T cell repertoires in cytomegalovirus infection. TCRdb recomputed calls from the reads with MiXCR, one row per CDR3 protein. The sample includes around 550,000 distinct CDR3 sequences, approximately 25% seen only once; the top ten take under 15%. The sample holds a few counts of this clonotype. Sequencing used PBMCs. The sequence derives from a human donor in good health (CMV status not recorded). Some clones in this sample may be carry-over from other donors' samples.

Here the CDR3 DNA reads TGTGCCAGCAGCTCTTCTGACTATGGCTACACCTTC. Translating it yields CASSSSDYGYTF. The chain recombines TRBV7-9 with TRBJ1-2; D unresolved. The CDR3 is made up of 12 amino acids. Germline values: CDR1 SEHNR, CDR2 FQNEAQ (reference sequence). V was clipped by 4 bases and J by 3 bases, with 6 bases between them.